This TCR beta chain was recovered during a study of cytomegalovirus exposure and HLA in healthy donors. The assay was immunoSEQ multiplex PCR, and TCRdb's table has in-frame clones only and misses some. The sample consists of about 64,000 clones, around 92% of them appearing once. Trimming pared 4 bases from V and 2 bases from J, leaving 17 bases between. The length of the CDR3 is 16 residues. The V gene's germline CDR1 is MNHEY and CDR2 SVGAGI. Study-wide results and caveats: The classifier reportedly diagnosed cytomegalovirus status with high specificity and sensitivity.

With respect to this clone: Antigen: not known.

The sequence was collected from a woman aged 18-29 years in good health and CMV-seronegative. The chain links TRBV6-5 to TRBJ1-2; D uncertain. The sequenced material came from PBMCs. DNA for the CDR3: TGTGCCAGCAGTTCCATAGGTGGAGGAATCAACTATGGCTACACCTTC. Translating it yields CASSSIGGGINYGYTF.